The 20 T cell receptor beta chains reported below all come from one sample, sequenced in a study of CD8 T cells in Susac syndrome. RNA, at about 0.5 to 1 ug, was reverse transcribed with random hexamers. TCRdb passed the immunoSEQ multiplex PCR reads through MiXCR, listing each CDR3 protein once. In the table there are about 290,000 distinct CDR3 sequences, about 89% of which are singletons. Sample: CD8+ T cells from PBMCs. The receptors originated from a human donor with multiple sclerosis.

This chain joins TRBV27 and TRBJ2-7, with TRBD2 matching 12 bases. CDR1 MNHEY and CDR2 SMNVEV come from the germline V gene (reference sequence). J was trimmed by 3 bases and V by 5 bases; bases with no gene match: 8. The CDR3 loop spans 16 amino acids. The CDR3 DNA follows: TGTGCCAGCAGTGGACCCGGGACTAGCGGGTACTACGAGCAGTACTTC. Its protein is CASSGPGTSGYYEQYF.

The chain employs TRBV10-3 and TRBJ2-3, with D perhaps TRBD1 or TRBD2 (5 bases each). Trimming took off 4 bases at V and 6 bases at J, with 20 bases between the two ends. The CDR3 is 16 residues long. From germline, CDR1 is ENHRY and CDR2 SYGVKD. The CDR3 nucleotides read TGTGCCATCAGTGCTACCGGGACGACGGTCAGCGATACGCAGTATTTT. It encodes CAISATGTTVSDTQYF.

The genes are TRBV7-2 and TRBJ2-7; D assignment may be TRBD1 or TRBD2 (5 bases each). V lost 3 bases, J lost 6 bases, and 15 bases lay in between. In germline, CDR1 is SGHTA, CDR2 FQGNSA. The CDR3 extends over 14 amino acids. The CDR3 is CASSFLGVRGEQYF. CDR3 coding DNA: TGTGCCAGCAGCTTTTTGGGGGTAAGGGGCGAGCAGTACTTC.

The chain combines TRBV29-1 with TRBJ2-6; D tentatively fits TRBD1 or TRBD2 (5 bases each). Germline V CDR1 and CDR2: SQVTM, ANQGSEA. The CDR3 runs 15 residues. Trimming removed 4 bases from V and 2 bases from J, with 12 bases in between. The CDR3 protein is CSVGDVVAGANVLTF. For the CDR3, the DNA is TGCAGCGTTGGGGACGTGGTAGCTGGGGCCAACGTCCTGACTTTC.

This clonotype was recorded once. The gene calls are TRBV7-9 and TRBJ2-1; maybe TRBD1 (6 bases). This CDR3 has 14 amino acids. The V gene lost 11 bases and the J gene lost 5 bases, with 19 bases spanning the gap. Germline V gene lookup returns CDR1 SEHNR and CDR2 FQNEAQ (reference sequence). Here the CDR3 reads CAGSGTTVNNEQFF. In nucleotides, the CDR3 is TGTGCCGGATCCGGGACAACGGTTAACAATGAGCAGTTCTTC.

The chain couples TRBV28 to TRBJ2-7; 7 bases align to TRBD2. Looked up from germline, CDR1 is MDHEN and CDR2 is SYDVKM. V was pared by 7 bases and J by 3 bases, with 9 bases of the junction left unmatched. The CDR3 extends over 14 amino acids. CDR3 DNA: TGTGCCAGCAACCACGGGGAGGGTCTCTACGAGCAGTACTTC. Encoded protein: CASNHGEGLYEQYF.

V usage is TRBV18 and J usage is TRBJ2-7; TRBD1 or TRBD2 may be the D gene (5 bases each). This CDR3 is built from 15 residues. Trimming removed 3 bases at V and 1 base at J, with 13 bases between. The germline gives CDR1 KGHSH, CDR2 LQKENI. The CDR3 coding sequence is TGTGCCAGCTCACCCCGGGACCTATCTTCCTACGAGCAGTACTTC. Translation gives CASSPRDLSSYEQYF.

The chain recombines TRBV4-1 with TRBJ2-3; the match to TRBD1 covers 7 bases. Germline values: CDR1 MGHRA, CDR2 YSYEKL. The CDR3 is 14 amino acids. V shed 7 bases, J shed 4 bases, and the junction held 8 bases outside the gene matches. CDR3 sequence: CASTATGTADTQYF. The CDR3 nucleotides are TGCGCCAGCACCGCGACAGGGACCGCAGATACGCAGTATTTT.

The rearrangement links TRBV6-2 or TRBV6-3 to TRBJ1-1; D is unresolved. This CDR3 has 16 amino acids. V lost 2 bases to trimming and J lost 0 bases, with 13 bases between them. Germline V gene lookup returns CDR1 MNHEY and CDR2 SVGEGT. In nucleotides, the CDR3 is TGTGCCAGCAGTTACCCTGCCACAGACATGAACACTGAAGCTTTCTTT. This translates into CASSYPATDMNTEAFF.

In DNA form, the CDR3 reads TGTGCCACCAGTGACCATCGTGTGGGGGAGACCCAGTACTTC. It codes for CATSDHRVGETQYF. The rearrangement uses TRBV24-1 and TRBJ2-5, with no clear D. Trimming stripped 4 bases from V and 5 bases from J, with 13 bases between. This CDR3 contains 14 residues. Looked up from germline, CDR1 is KGHDR and CDR2 is SFDVKD.

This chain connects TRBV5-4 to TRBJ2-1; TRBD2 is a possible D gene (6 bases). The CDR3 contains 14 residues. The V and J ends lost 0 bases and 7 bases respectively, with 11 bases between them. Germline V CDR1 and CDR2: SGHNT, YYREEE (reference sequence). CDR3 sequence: CASSLVASANEQFF. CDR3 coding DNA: TGTGCCAGCAGCTTGGTAGCTAGCGCGAATGAGCAGTTCTTC.

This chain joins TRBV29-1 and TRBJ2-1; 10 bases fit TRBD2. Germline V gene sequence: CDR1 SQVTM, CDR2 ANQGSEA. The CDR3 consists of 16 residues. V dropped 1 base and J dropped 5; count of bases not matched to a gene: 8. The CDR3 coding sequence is TGCAGCGTTGAAGGGGCGCTGCTAGCGGGGGACAATGAGCAGTTCTTC. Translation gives CSVEGALLAGDNEQFF.

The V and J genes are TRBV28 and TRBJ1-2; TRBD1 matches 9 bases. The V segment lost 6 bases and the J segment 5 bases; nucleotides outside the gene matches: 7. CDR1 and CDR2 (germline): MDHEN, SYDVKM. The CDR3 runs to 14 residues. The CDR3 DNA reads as TGTGCCAGCAGAGAGGGACAGGGAGGATATGGCTACACCTTC. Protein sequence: CASREGQGGYGYTF.

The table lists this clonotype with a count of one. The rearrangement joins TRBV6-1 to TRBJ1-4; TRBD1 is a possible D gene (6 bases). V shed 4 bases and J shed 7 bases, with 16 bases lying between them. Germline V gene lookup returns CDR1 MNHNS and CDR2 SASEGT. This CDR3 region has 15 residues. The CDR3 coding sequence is TGTGCCAGCAGTGCCCTTCCAGGGGAGAGTGAAAAACTGTTTTTT. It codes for CASSALPGESEKLFF.

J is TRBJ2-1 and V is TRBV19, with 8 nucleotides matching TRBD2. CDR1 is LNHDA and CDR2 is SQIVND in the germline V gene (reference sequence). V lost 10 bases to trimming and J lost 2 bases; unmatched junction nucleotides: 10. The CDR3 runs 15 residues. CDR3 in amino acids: CATGELAATYNEQFF. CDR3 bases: TGTGCCACCGGCGAACTAGCGGCTACCTACAATGAGCAGTTCTTC.

The CDR3 protein is CASSEYGSSASSPLHF. The CDR3 DNA is TGTGCCAGCAGTGAATATGGCTCATCCGCTAGTTCACCCCTCCACTTT. The genes are TRBV25-1 and TRBJ1-6; D not resolved. In germline, CDR1 is MGHDK, CDR2 SYGVNS. CDR3 length: 16 residues. V shed 0 bases and J shed 9 bases, with 15 bases lying between them. The whole variable domain, remainder taken from reference TRBV25-1 and TRBJ1-6, is EADIYQTPRYLVIGTGKKITLECSQTMGHDKMYWYQQDPGMELHLIHYSYGVNSTEKGDLSSESTVSRIRTEHFPLTLESARPSHTSQYLCASSEYGSSASSPLHFGNGTRLTVT.

Here the CDR3 DNA reads TGTGCCCCGGAGGGACGAGACGGACTAGCCTACAATGAGCAGTTCTTC. Encoded protein: CAPEGRDGLAYNEQFF. The chain uses TRBV28 and TRBJ2-1; TRBD2 matches 7 bases. The CDR3 covers 16 residues. The ends lost 11 bases at V and 2 bases at J; junction bases unmatched: 15. CDR1 is MDHEN and CDR2 is SYDVKM in the germline V gene.

CDR3 bases: TGTGCCAGCAGCTCTGCCTCGGGACTAGTCCGCTACGAGCAGTACTTC. As protein: CASSSASGLVRYEQYF. The chain joins TRBV13 to TRBJ2-7; 8 bases are shared with TRBD2. Trimming took 4 bases from V and 3 from J; bases not matched to a gene: 11. Germline loops: CDR1 PRHDT, CDR2 FYEKMQ (reference sequence). The CDR3 totals 16 residues. The complete variable domain, with remaining parts taken from reference TRBV13 and TRBJ2-7, reads AAGVIQSPRHLIKEKRETATLKCYPIPRHDTVYWYQQGPGQDPQFLISFYEKMQSDKGSIPDRFSAQQFSDYHSELNMSSLELGDSALYFCASSSASGLVRYEQYFGPGTRLTVT.

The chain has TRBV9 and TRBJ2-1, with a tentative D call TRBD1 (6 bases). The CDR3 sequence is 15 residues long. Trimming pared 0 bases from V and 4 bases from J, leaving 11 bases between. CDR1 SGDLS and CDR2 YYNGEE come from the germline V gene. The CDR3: CASSVDLGGYNEQFF. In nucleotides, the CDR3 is TGTGCCAGCAGCGTAGATCTAGGGGGTTACAATGAGCAGTTCTTC.

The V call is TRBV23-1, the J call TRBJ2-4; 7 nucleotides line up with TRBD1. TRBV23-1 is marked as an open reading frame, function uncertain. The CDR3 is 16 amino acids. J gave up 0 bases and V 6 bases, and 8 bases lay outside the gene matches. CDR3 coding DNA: TGCGCCAGCAGCGACAGGGACAGTGGAGCCAAAAACATTCAGTACTTC. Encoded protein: CASSDRDSGAKNIQYF.